This entry features one TCR beta chain sequence. The clone's antigen remains unknown. No per-base quality is available; no much larger clone lies one base away. This entry comes from a study of Tregs in tolerant kidney transplant recipients (dated by TCRdb to about 2019). For the study in its entirety: Before combined kidney and bone marrow transplantation, this study identified donor-specific regulatory T cells using TCRbeta sequencing and then followed those same cells after transplant. TCRbeta repertoire sequencing was used in a few healthy controls to compare several methods for expanding Tregs specific for an allogeneic donor.

Study-wide findings and limitations: Biological reproducibility was not examined directly, but technical replication error appeared to be minimal. Because the study included only a small number of patients, the results must be confirmed in larger populations and under other immunosuppression protocols. Expanding Tregs with activated donor B cells appeared to identify the most biologically relevant and donor-specific TCRbeta repertoire.

Unstimulated Tregs (CD4+CD25+CD127-), CD4+ non-Tregs (CD4+CD25-), CD4 and CD8 cells were FACS-sorted from thawed PBMCs. Blood from healthy controls was obtained either as purchased buffy coats or from healthy volunteers. Healthy control blood was processed by Ficoll density gradient to PBMCs and cryopreserved; patient PBMCs were collected before and after transplant. V loses 6 bases of germline sequence and J loses 5 bases, and the interval between the two ends is 14 bases. The germline V gene encodes CDR1 SGHNT and CDR2 YYREEE (reference sequence). Measured from the cysteine to the phenylalanine, the CDR3 is 13 residues long. The entry retains the CDR3 DNA only, 39 bases that are in frame from base 1. Genomic DNA was extracted from sorted cells with the QIAGEN DNeasy Blood and Tissue Kit for TCRbeta CDR3 sequencing. Through immunoSEQ, high-throughput TCRbeta CDR3 sequencing was done commercially, including PCR amplification with internal controls and bias correction. As for the original processing: Unique productive TCRbeta sequences were defined by CDR3 nucleotide sequence where primers matched, and otherwise by CDR3 amino acid sequence together with Vbeta and Jbeta genes. To correct for sorting error, sequences found in more than one sorted population at a frequency ratio of 2:1 or less were discarded, and the remaining shared sequences were assigned to the population with the higher frequency. A sequence counted as donor-reactive if, in CFSE-low cells, the sequence had a frequency of at least 0.01% and was expanded at least 5-fold compared with unstimulated cells. Repertoire divergence was quantified by Jensen-Shannon divergence using the top 100 TCRbeta sequences ranked by frequency. For any sample with multiple sequencing runs, sorting error was corrected in each run separately before the runs were pooled. In its TCRdb copy, this immuneACCESS table keeps in-frame sequences only and misses some clones. Where compared with another copy, unresolved V genes explain less than half of these, and the others have no known cause. That table furnishes V, J and clone size, whereas the DNA furnished D and trimming. Within this sample are roughly 250,000 clones, with about 86% of them counted one time only. The ten largest clones represent approximately 0.69% of the sample.

This sequence originates from a human donor in good health. The chain employs TRBV5-4 and TRBJ1-1, with the D gene not confidently named. Input material: CD4+ T cells from blood. The CDR3 in this case is CASTIDFATEAFF. The DNA sequence follows: TGTGCCAGCACCATCGACTTCGCGACTGAAGCTTTCTTT.